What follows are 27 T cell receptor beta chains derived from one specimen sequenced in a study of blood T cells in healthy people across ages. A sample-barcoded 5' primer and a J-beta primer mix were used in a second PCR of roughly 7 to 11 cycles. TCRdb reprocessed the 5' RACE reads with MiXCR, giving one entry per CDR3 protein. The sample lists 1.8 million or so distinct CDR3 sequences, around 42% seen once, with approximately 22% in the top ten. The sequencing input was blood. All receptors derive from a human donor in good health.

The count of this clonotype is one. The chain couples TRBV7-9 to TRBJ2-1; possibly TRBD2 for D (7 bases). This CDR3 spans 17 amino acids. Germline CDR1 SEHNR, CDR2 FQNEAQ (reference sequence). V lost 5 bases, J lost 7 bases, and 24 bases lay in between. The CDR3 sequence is CASSPWRGGGLGNEQFF. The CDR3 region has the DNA TGTGCCAGCAGCCCATGGAGGGGGGGGGGCTTGGGGAATGAGCAGTTCTTC.

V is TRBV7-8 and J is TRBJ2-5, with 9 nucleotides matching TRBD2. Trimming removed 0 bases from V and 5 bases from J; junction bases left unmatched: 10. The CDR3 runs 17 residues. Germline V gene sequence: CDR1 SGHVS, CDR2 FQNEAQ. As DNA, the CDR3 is TGTGCCAGCAGCTTAGCGGGCGGCGGGGGGGCCTGGGAGACCCAGTACTTC. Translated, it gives CASSLAGGGGAWETQYF.

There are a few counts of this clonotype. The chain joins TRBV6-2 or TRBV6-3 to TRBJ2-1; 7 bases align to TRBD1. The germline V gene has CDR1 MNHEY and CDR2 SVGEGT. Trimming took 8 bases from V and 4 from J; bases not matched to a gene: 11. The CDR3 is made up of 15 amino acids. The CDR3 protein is CASSSNRGRYNEQFF. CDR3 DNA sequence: TGTGCCAGCTCCTCAAACAGGGGACGGTACAATGAGCAGTTCTTC.

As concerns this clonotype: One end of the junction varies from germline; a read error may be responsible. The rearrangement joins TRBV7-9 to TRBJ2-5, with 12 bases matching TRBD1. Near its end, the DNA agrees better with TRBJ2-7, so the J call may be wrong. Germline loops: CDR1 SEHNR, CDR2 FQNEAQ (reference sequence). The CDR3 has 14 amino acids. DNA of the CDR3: TGTGTCAGCAGCTTTGGGACAGGGGGCAACGAGCAGTACTTC. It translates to CVSSFGTGGNEQYF.

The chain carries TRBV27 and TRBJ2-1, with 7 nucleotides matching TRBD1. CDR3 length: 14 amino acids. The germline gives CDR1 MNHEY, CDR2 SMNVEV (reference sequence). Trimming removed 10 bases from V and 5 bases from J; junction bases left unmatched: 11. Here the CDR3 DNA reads TGTGCCACCAAGGACAGGTTCCGGGACAATGAGCAGTTCTTC. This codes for CATKDRFRDNEQFF.

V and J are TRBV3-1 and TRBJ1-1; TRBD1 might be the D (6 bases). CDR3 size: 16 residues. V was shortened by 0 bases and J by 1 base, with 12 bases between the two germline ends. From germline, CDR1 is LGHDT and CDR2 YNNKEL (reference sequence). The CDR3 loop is CASSQDQTGWNTEAFF. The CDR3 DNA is TGTGCCAGCAGCCAAGACCAGACAGGCTGGAACACTGAAGCTTTCTTT.

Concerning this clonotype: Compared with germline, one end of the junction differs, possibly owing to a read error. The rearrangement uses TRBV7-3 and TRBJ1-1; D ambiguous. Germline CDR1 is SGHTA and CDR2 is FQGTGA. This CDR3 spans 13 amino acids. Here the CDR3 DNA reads TGTGCCAGCAGCTTCGACGGAAACAATGAAGCTTTCTTT. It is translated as CASSFDGNNEAFF.

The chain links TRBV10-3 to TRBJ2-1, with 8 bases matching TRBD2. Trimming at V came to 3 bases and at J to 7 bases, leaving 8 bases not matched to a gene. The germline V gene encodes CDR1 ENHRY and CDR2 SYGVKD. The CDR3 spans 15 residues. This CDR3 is CAISESGGPTNEQFF. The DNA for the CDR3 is TGTGCCATCAGTGAATCGGGGGGGCCTACGAATGAGCAGTTCTTC.

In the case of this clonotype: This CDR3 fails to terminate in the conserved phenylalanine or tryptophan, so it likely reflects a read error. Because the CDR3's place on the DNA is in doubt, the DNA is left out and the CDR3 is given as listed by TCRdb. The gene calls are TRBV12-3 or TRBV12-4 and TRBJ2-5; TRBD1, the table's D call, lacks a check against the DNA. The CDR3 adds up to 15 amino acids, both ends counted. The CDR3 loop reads CASSSSTGGHYTFGS.

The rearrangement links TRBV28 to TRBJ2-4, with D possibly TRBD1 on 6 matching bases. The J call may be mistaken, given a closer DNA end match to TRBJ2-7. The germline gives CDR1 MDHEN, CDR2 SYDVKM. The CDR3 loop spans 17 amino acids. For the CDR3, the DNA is TGTGCCAGCAGTTTGGCTTCCGAGGGGACACAAGGTTTCGAGCAGTACTTC. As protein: CASSLASEGTQGFEQYF.

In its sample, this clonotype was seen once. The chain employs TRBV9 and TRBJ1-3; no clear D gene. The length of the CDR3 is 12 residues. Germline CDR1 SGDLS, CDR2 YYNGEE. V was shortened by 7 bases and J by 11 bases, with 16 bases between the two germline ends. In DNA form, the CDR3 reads TGTGCCAGCGCACGAACGGGATCGGCCATATATTTT. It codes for CASARTGSAIYF.

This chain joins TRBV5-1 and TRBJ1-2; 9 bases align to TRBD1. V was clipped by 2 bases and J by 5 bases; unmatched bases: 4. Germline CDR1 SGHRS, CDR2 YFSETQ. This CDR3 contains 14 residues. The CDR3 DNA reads TGCGCCAGCAGCTTCCGACAGGGGGAATATGGCTACACCTTC. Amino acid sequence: CASSFRQGEYGYTF.

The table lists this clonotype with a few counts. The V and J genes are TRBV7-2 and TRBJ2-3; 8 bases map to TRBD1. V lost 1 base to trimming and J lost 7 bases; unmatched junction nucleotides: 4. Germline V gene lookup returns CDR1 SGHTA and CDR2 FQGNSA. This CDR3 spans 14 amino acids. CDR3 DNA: TGTGCCAGCAGCTTAGGCGGACAGGGTTATACGCAGTATTTT. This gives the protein CASSLGGQGYTQYF.

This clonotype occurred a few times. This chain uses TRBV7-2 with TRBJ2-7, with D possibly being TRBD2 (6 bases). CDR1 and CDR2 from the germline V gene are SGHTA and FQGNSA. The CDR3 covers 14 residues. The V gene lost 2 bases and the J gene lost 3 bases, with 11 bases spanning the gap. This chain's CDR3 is CASSLTRGDYEQYF. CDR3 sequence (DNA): TGTGCCAGCAGCTTAACTCGCGGGGACTACGAGCAGTACTTC. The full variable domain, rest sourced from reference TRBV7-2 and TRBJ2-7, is GAGVSQSPSNKVTEKGKDVELRCDPISGHTALYWYRQSLGQGLEFLIYFQGNSAPDKSGLPSDRFSAERTGGSVSTLTIQRTQQEDSAVYLCASSLTRGDYEQYFGPGTRLTVT.

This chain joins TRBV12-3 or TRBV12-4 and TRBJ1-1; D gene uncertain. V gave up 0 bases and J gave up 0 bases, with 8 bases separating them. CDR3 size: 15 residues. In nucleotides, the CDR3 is TGTGCCAGCAGTTTAGCGGTCCCGATGAACACTGAAGCTTTCTTT. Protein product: CASSLAVPMNTEAFF.

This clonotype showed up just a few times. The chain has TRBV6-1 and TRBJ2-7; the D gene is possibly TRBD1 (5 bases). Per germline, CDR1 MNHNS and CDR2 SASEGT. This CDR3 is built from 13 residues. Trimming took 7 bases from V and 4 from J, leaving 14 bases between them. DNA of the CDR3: TGTGCCAGCACCAAGACAGCCTATTACGAGCAGTACTTC. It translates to CASTKTAYYEQYF.

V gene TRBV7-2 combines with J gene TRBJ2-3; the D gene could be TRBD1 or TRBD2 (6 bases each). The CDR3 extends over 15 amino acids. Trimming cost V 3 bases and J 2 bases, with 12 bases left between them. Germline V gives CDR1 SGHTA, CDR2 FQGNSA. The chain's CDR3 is CASSFRRGHTDTQYF. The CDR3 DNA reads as TGTGCCAGCAGCTTTAGGCGGGGACACACAGATACGCAGTATTTT.

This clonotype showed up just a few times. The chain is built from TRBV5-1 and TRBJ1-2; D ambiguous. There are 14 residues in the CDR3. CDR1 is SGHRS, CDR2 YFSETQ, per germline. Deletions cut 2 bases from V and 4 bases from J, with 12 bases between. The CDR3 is CASSFEDGSYGYTF. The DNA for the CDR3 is TGCGCCAGCAGCTTCGAGGACGGAAGCTATGGCTACACCTTC.

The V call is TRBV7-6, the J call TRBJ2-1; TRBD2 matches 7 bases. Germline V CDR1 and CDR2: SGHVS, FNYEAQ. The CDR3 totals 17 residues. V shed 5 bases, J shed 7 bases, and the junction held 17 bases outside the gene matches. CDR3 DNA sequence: TGTGCCAGCAGCCCGGAGGGAGGGATCATTGGGGGGAATGAGCAGTTCTTC. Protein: CASSPEGGIIGGNEQFF.

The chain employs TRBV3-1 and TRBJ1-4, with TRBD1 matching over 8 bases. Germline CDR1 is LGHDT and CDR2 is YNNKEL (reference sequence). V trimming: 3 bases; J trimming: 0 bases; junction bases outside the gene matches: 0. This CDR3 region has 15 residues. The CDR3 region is CASSQTGATNEKLFF. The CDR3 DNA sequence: TGTGCCAGCAGCCAGACAGGGGCAACTAATGAAAAACTGTTTTTT.

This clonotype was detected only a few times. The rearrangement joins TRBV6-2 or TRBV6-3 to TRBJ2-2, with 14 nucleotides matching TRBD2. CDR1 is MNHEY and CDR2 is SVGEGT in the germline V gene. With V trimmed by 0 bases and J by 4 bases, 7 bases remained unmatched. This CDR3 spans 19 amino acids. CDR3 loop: CASSYSKGLAGAITGELFF. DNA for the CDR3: TGTGCCAGCAGTTACTCGAAGGGACTAGCGGGGGCCATCACCGGGGAGCTGTTTTTT.

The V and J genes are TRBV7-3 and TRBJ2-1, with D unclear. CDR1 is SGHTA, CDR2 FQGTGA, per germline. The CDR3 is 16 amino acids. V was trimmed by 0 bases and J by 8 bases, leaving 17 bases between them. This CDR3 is CASSLTARTQNHEQFF. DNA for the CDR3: TGTGCCAGCAGCTTAACCGCCCGGACGCAGAACCATGAGCAGTTCTTC.

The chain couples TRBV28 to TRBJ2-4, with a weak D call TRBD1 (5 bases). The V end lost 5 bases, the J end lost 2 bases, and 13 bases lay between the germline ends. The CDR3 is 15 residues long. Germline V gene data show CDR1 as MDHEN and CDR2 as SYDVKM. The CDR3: CASSRIRGTKNIQYF. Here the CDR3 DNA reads TGTGCCAGCAGTCGGATTAGGGGAACCAAAAACATTCAGTACTTC.

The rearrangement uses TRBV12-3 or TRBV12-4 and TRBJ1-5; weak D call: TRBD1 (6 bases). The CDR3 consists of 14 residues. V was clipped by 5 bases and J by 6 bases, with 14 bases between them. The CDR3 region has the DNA TGTGCCAGCAGTGTCAACAGGGTAGGTCAGCCCCAGCATTTT. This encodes CASSVNRVGQPQHF.

Written as DNA, the CDR3 is TGTGCCACCAGCAGCGGGACACCTTACGAGCAGTACTTC. Translation: CATSSGTPYEQYF. The rearrangement links TRBV15 to TRBJ2-7; tentative D call: TRBD1 (6 bases). The germline CDR1 and CDR2 sequences are LNHNV and YYDKDF (reference sequence). V lost 3 bases and J 4 bases, leaving 10 bases between the germline ends. This CDR3 is 13 amino acids long. The variable domain in full, with the rest retrieved from reference TRBV15 and TRBJ2-7, is DAMVIQNPRYQVTQFGKPVTLSCSQTLNHNVMYWYQQKSSQAPKLLFHYYDKDFNNEADTPDNFQSRRPNTSFCFLDIRSPGLGDTAMYLCATSSGTPYEQYFGPGTRLTVT.

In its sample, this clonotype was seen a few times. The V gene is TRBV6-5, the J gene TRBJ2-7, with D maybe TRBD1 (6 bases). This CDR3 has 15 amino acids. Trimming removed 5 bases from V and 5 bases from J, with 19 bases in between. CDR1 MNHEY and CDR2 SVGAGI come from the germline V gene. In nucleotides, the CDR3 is TGTGCCAGCAGTGCCTCTCAGGGGCTTTGGGACGAGCAGTACTTC. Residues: CASSASQGLWDEQYF.

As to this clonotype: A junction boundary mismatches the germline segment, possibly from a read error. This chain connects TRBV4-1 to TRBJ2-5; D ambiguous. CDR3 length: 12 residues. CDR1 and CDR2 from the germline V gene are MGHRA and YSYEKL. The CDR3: CTSSQEKETQYF. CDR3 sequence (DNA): TGCACCAGCAGCCAAGAAAAAGAGACCCAGTACTTC.